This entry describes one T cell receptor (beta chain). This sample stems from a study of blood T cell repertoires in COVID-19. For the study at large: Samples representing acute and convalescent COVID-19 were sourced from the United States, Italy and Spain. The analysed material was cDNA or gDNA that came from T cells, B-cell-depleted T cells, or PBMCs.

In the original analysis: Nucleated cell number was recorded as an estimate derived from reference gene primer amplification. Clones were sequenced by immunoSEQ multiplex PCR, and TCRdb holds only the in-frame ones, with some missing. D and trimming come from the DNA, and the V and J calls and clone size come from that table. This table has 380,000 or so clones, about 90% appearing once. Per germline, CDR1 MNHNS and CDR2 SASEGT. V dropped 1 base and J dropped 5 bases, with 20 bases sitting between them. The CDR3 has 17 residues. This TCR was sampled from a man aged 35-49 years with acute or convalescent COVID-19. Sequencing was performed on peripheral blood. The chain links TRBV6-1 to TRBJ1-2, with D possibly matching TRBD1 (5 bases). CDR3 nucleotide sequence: TGTGCCAGCAGTGAAGTTTTAGGAGGGGACTTGACTTATGGCTACACCTTC. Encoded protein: CASSEVLGGDLTYGYTF.